This TCR beta chain was captured by sequencing in a study of T-cell memory formation after mild COVID-19. Overall study context: Most TCR clusters belonged to a single donor. Study-level points and caveats: Shrinking CD4+ clones were chiefly CM and EM; CD8+ ones were chiefly EMRA. The appearance of some responding clones in pre-infection memory suggested that cross-reactive memory joined.

This clonotype has more than one count but fewer than ten. Its antigen is still unknown. TCRdb re-called the 5' RACE reads through MiXCR, storing one row per CDR3 protein. This sample yields 500,000 to 600,000 distinct CDR3 sequences, of which 18% are seen a single time; around 13% belongs to the top ten. The germline CDR1 and CDR2 sequences are ENHRY and SYGVKD. There are 13 residues in the CDR3. V trimming: 8 bases; J trimming: 0 bases; junction bases outside the gene matches: 2. The TCR comes from an adult woman who had mild COVID-19 (a few samples of this study predate the infection). Cell type and time point are not known. This chain joins TRBV10-3 and TRBJ2-3; 7 nucleotides match TRBD1. Sequenced input: PBMCs or a T cell subset sorted from them (not recorded which). CDR3 nucleotide sequence: TGTGCCATCGGGGGACAGAGCACAGATACGCAGTATTTT. It encodes CAIGGQSTDTQYF.